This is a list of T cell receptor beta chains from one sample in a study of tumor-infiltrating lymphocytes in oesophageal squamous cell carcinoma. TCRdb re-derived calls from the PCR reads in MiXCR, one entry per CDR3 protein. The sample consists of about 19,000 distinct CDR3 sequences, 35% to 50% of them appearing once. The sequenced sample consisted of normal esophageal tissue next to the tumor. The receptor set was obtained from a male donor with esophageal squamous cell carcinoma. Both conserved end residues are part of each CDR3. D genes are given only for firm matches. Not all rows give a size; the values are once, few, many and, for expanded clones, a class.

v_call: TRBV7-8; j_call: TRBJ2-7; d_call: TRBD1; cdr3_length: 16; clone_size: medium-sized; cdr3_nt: TGTGCCAGCAGCTTCCCGACCGGGACAGGGGGAGACGAGCAGTACTTC; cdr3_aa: CASSFPTGTGGDEQYF
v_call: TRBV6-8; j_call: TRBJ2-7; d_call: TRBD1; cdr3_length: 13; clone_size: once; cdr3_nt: TGTGCCAGCAGTAGGACAGGCTCGGGCGAGCAGTACTTC; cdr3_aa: CASSRTGSGEQYF
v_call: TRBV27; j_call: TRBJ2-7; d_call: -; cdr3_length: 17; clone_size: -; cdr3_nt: TGTGCCAGCAGTTTTCGGGCAGATACTATGGTCCCCTACGAGCAGTACTTC; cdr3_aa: CASSFRADTMVPYEQYF
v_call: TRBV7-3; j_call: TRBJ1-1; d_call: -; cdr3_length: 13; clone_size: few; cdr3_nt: TGTGCCAGCAGCACTTCCTTCAACACTGAAGCTTTCTTT; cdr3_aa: CASSTSFNTEAFF
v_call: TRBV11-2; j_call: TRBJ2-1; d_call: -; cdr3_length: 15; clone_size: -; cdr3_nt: TGTGCCAGCAGCTTAAGGTTATTACCTCACAATGAGCAGTTCTTC; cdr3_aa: CASSLRLLPHNEQFF
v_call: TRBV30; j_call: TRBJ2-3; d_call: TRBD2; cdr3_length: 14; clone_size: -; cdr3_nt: TGTGCCTGGGTAGCGGGAGATCCCACAGATACGCAGTATTTT; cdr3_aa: CAWVAGDPTDTQYF
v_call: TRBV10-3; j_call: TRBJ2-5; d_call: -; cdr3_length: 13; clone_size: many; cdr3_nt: TGTGCCATCAGTGATCGGGGGGCTGAGACCCAGTACTTC; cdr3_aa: CAISDRGAETQYF
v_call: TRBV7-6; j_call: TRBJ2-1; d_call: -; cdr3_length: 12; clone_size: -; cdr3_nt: TGTGCCAGCAGCTTAGGGGTGGATGAGCAGTTCTTC; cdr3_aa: CASSLGVDEQFF
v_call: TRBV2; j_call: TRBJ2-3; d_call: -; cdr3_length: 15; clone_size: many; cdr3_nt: TGTGCCAGCAACCCCTCTATGACCCGGCCAGATACGCAGTATTTT; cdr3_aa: CASNPSMTRPDTQYF
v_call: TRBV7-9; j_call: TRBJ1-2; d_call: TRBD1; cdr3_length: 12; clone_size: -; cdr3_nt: TGTGCCAGCAGGGGGACAGGGTCTGGCTACACCTTC; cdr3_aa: CASRGTGSGYTF
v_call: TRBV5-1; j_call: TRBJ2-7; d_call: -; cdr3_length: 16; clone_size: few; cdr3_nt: TGCGCCAGCAGCTTGGGAATCGGGGGCCTCTCCTACGAGCAGTACTTC; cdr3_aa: CASSLGIGGLSYEQYF
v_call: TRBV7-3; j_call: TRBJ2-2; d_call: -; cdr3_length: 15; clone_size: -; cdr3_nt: TGTGCCAGCAGCTCCGGGGTAGCGCGGGCCGGGGAGCTGTTTTTT; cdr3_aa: CASSSGVARAGELFF
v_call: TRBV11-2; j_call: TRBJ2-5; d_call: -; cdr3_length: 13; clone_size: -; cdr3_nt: TGTGCCAGCAGCTTAGCAGACTTAGGGACCCAGTACTTC; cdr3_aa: CASSLADLGTQYF
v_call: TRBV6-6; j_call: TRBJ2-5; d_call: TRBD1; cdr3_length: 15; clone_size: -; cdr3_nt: TGTGCCAGCAGTTACCTCGGACAGGGACGGGAGACCCAGTACTTC; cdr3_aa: CASSYLGQGRETQYF
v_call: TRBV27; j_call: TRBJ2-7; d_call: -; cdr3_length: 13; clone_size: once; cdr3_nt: TGTGCCAGCAGGAGCAGGGGAAACTACGAGCAGTACTTC; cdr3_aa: CASRSRGNYEQYF
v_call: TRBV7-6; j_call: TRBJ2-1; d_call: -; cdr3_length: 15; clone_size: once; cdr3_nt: TGTGCCAGCAGCTTTGGGGCTAGCGTTAGCTATGAGCAGTTCTTC; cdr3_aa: CASSFGASVSYEQFF